This TCR beta chain was obtained from a study of blood T cell repertoires in COVID-19. Study details: The origin of the acute and convalescent COVID-19 samples was the United States, Italy and Spain. PBMCs, B-cell-depleted T cells, or T cells provided the cDNA or gDNA that made up the material.

Sequencing used immunoSEQ multiplex PCR; TCRdb keeps in-frame clones, though not all of them. The repertoire holds 310,000 or so clones, with around 80% as singletons. The CDR3 is 14 amino acids. CDR1 and CDR2 (germline): SNHLY, FYNNEI. The V gene end was trimmed by 4 bases and the J gene end by 4 bases; junction bases not matched to a gene: 5. The specimen sequenced was peripheral blood. This TCR came from a woman aged 45-60 years with acute or convalescent COVID-19. V is TRBV2 and J is TRBJ1-1; 8 bases fit TRBD1. CDR3 nucleotides: TGTGCCAGCAGTGGACAGGGGTTGGGCACTGAAGCTTTCTTT. Translated, it gives CASSGQGLGTEAFF. The full variable domain, rest sourced from reference TRBV2 and TRBJ1-1, is EPEVTQTPSHQVTQMGQEVILRCVPISNHLYFYWYRQILGQKVEFLVSFYNNEISEKSEIFDDQFSVERPDGSNFTLKIRSTKLEDSAMYFCASSGQGLGTEAFFGQGTRLTVV.